This T cell receptor (beta chain) derives from a study of shared clonotypes between healthy human individuals. The CDR3 sequence is 14 residues long. Germline trimming cut 5 bases from V and 1 base from J; bases unmatched to any gene: 4. CDR1 and CDR2 from the germline V gene are KGHSH and LQKENI. Libraries were prepared by immunoSEQ multiplex PCR; TCRdb keeps only in-frame clonotypes and omits some of them. The repertoire holds about 2.4 million clones, over 85% seen once, with 0.11% to 0.15% in the top ten. The rearrangement links TRBV18 to TRBJ1-2; 7 nucleotides agree with TRBD1. Sequencing was carried out using naive CD4+ T cells sorted from blood. Subset described: CD45RA+ positively selected. This clonotype was obtained from a man aged 18 to 35 in good health. Here the CDR3 DNA reads TGTGCCAGCTCAGGGACAGCCCTTAACTATGGCTACACCTTC. It codes for CASSGTALNYGYTF.